This T cell receptor (beta chain) was identified during a study of shared clonotypes between healthy human individuals. Study at large: A couple of female and a few male donors aged 18 to 49 were enrolled. Plates per donor: three CD4 naive, three CD4 memory, two CD8 naive, one CD8 memory.

Clones were sequenced by immunoSEQ multiplex PCR, and TCRdb holds only the in-frame ones, with some missing. This table has millions of clones, more than 90% appearing once. The CDR3 length is 11 residues. Germline values: CDR1 DFQATT, CDR2 SNEGSKA (reference sequence). The source is a man aged 18 to 29 in good health. Sequencing used naive CD4+ T cells sorted from blood. Subset noted: CD45RA+ positively selected. The rearrangement links TRBV20-1 to TRBJ2-7, with TRBD1 matching over 7 bases. CDR3: CSARTGNEQYF. Here the CDR3 DNA reads TGCAGCGCAAGGACAGGTAACGAGCAGTACTTC.